This TCR beta chain was captured in a study of control samples from healthy donors and cancer patients. Germline CDR1 reads KGHSH; CDR2 reads LQKENI. The ends lost 8 bases at V and 4 bases at J; junction bases unmatched: 11. CDR3 length: 15 amino acids. TCRdb keeps only in-frame clones here, not all; method: immunoSEQ multiplex PCR. The data contain about 150,000 clones, about 94% of them seen just once; the ten biggest clones take up 2% to 2.5%. V is TRBV18 and J is TRBJ1-3; 7 bases line up with TRBD1. The sample taken for sequencing was blood. This sequence was found in a man aged 50 or older in good health. The CDR3 DNA reads as TGTGCCAGCAGACCTTCCGGGACAGTGGGAAACACCATATATTTT. Its protein product is CASRPSGTVGNTIYF.